The clone carrying this T cell receptor beta chain occurred a few times. Antigen unknown. Presence of unique molecular identifiers characterized the TCR beta cDNA libraries. TCRdb reprocessed the PCR reads via MiXCR and lists one record per CDR3 protein. The sample contains 450,000 to 650,000 distinct CDR3 sequences, 40% to 50% of which appear only once. Germline V gene data show CDR1 as SQVTM and CDR2 as ANQGSEA. This CDR3 spans 11 amino acids. Trimming stripped 4 bases from V and 5 bases from J, with 9 bases between. This entry comes from a study of post-analysis software for immune sequencing data. Study results and caveats: When patients were compared with controls, a handful of TRBV segments were more frequent, TRBV5-6, TRBV5-1 and TRBV20-1 among them.

V is TRBV29-1 and J is TRBJ2-7; D is ambiguous. Sequenced material: blood. The receptor's source is a girl between 5 and 17 years old with multiple sclerosis. The CDR3 nucleotides are TGCAGCGTTGCCATCCAGAACGAGCAGTACTTC. Its protein is CSVAIQNEQYF.